This T cell receptor (beta chain) was recovered during a study of CD8 T cells in Susac syndrome. With random hexamers, reverse transcription was performed on about 0.5 to 1 ug of RNA. It was immunoSEQ multiplex PCR that amplified TCR beta CDR3 across 54 Vbeta and 13 Jbeta. TCRdb independently ran MiXCR on the immunoSEQ multiplex PCR reads; one entry per CDR3 protein. The sample contains 120,000 to 150,000 distinct CDR3 sequences, roughly 94% of which appear only once. This clonotype was detected once. The TCR was taken from a human donor in good health. Material: CD4+ T cells from PBMCs.

This CDR3 reads CASSVRESYGYTF. The CDR3 DNA sequence: TGCGCCAGCAGCGTCCGGGAAAGTTATGGCTACACCTTC. V and J are TRBV5-1 and TRBJ1-2, with D unresolved. Trimming shortened V by 4 bases and J by 5 bases, and 12 bases separated the two germline ends. The CDR3 runs to 13 residues. Per the germline V gene, CDR1 is SGHRS and CDR2 is YFSETQ.